Sequencing of this TCR beta chain was carried out in a study of blood T cell repertoires in COVID-19. Study at large: PBMCs, B-cell-depleted T cells, or T cells were the source of the cDNA or gDNA that made up the material.

The age range of participants was about 18 to 95 years, with residence in more than 20 US areas. Between the trimmed V and J ends, which lost 0 bases and 4 bases, there was a span of 12 bases. The V gene's germline CDR1 is LGHNA and CDR2 YSLEER. The length of the CDR3 is 15 residues. Sequenced by immunoSEQ multiplex PCR; TCRdb stores in-frame clones only, minus some. This sample yields roughly 210,000 clones, of which roughly 84% are seen a single time; more than 7% belongs to the top ten. This chain connects TRBV4-3 to TRBJ2-5, with TRBD2 as a possible D gene (6 bases). This TCR came from a man younger than 45 in a cohort exposed to, infected with or recovered from COVID-19 (not recorded which). Sequences were obtained from PBMCs or T cells enriched from blood (not recorded which). CDR3 protein: CASSQESYGRETQYF. The CDR3, as DNA: TGCGCCAGCAGCCAAGAAAGTTACGGGAGAGAGACCCAGTACTTC.